What follows are 2 T cell receptor beta chains derived from one specimen sequenced in a study of T cells in Graves' hyperthyroidism and ophthalmopathy. RNA transcripts gave rise to amplified TCR beta CDR3 regions. The HTBI primer set drove a first-round RT-PCR of the TCR CDR3. TCRdb reprocessed the multiplex PCR reads with MiXCR, giving one entry per CDR3 protein. This sample has fewer than 350,000 distinct CDR3 sequences, with 15% to 20% found just once. Sequencing was performed on blood. The receptors originated from a woman between 50 and 59 years old with Graves' hyperthyroidism.

This clonotype was found many times. The rearrangement links TRBV2 to TRBJ2-2; D uncertain. The CDR3 has 13 residues. V dropped 1 base and J dropped 7 bases, with 7 bases sitting between them. The germline V gene encodes CDR1 SNHLY and CDR2 FYNNEI. The CDR3 nucleotides are TGTGCCAGCAGTGAAGAGGCAGGCGGGGAGCTGTTTTTT. Its translation is CASSEEAGGELFF.

This clonotype was seen at least ten times. This chain uses TRBV12-3 or TRBV12-4 with TRBJ1-2; 9 positions agree with TRBD1. V shed 1 base and J 7 bases; nucleotides not matched to a gene: 7. The CDR3 length is 15 residues. The CDR3 region is CASSLDSQGASGYTF. The CDR3 DNA reads as TGTGCCAGCAGTTTAGACTCACAGGGGGCCAGTGGCTACACCTTC.